These 10 T cell receptor beta chains were sequenced from one sample in a study of blood T cells in healthy people across ages. The use of a sample-barcoded 5' primer and a J-beta primer mix characterized a second PCR of roughly 7 to 11 cycles. A single record per CDR3 protein comes from TCRdb applying MiXCR to the 5' RACE reads. The sample has about 670,000 distinct CDR3 sequences, approximately 40% seen once; the top ten hold around 30%. The sequenced sample was blood. Source of these receptors: an elderly man in good health.

With regard to this clonotype: A much bigger clone sits one base away, suggesting this may be a read error. V and J are TRBV29-1 and TRBJ2-7; no reliable D call. Per the germline V gene, CDR1 is SQVTM and CDR2 is ANQGSEA. The CDR3 runs 14 residues. Trimming took 7 bases from V and 1 from J, leaving 17 bases between them. The CDR3 nucleotides read TGCAGCGCGCTAACTCACCGGATGTCCTACGAGCAGTACTTC. Translated: CSALTHRMSYEQYF.

The CDR3 bases are TGTGCCAGCAGTCCAGGACAGGGAGTTGGCTACACCTTC. Protein sequence: CASSPGQGVGYTF. This chain joins TRBV27 and TRBJ1-2; TRBD1 matches at 8 bases. CDR3 length: 13 amino acids. Germline trimming cut 5 bases from V and 7 bases from J; bases unmatched to any gene: 6. Germline CDR1 MNHEY, CDR2 SMNVEV (reference sequence).

This clonotype has just one count. The rearrangement uses TRBV6-6 and TRBJ1-2; tentative D call: TRBD1 (6 bases). Trimming stripped 6 bases from V and 4 bases from J, with 15 bases between. Germline assignment: CDR1 MNHNY and CDR2 SVGAGI (reference sequence). CDR3 size: 14 residues. CDR3 sequence (DNA): TGTGCCAGCAGGCGAAACAGGGATGGCTATGGCTACACCTTC. The encoded protein is CASRRNRDGYGYTF.

The chain is built from TRBV27 and TRBJ1-2, with TRBD1 matching over 10 bases. CDR1 is MNHEY and CDR2 is SMNVEV in the germline V gene (reference sequence). The CDR3 runs to 16 residues. V lost 6 bases to trimming and J lost 2 bases; unmatched junction nucleotides: 9. The CDR3: CASSPGQGNTNYGYTF. The CDR3 region has the DNA TGTGCCAGCAGCCCGGGACAGGGGAATACCAACTATGGCTACACCTTC.

Comments on this clonotype: One end of the junction fails to match germline, which may point to a read error. The chain uses TRBV28 and TRBJ2-1; D remains ambiguous. Germline V lookup: CDR1 MDHEN, CDR2 SYDVKM. The CDR3 consists of 16 residues. CDR3 DNA sequence: TGTGCTAGCAGTTTGACCAGCGCCCGCTCCTACAATGAGCAGTTCTTC. It translates to CASSLTSARSYNEQFF.

This clonotype was recorded many times. V is TRBV6-5 and J is TRBJ2-5, with D tentatively TRBD1 (6 bases). CDR3 length equals 15 residues. The germline V gene has CDR1 MNHEY and CDR2 SVGAGI. Trimming cost V 4 bases and J 4 bases, with 16 bases left between them. DNA for the CDR3: TGTGCCAGCAGTTCCCTGACAGGACTTAGAGAGACCCAGTACTTC. It codes for CASSSLTGLRETQYF.

This clonotype was counted ten times or more. An end of the junction differs from the germline gene, which may be a read error. The chain is built from TRBV4-3 and TRBJ2-1, with TRBD2 matching 12 bases. The CDR3 consists of 15 residues. Germline V lookup: CDR1 LGHNA, CDR2 YSLEER. The CDR3 DNA follows: TGTGCCAGCAGCCAACGGACTAGCGGGATAAATGAGCAGTTCTTC. Amino acid sequence: CASSQRTSGINEQFF.

This clonotype has just a few counts. The chain combines TRBV5-1 with TRBJ2-7; no reliable D call. Looked up from germline, CDR1 is SGHRS and CDR2 is YFSETQ. V was pared by 0 bases and J by 2 bases, with 6 bases between. The CDR3 has 13 amino acids. CDR3: CASSLAPAYEQYF. The CDR3 DNA is TGCGCCAGCAGCTTGGCCCCAGCCTACGAGCAGTACTTC.

This chain links TRBV7-3 with TRBJ1-2, with D possibly TRBD1 on 6 matching bases. The germline gives CDR1 SGHTA, CDR2 FQGTGA. The V end lost 7 bases, the J end lost 7 bases, and 16 bases lay between the germline ends. The CDR3 has 13 residues. CDR3 protein: CASNPKGDTGYTF. The CDR3 DNA sequence: TGTGCCAGCAACCCAAAGGGGGACACTGGCTACACCTTC.

This clonotype has ten or more counts. The chain uses TRBV10-1 and TRBJ2-5; no clear D. CDR1 WNHNN and CDR2 SYGVQD come from the germline V gene (reference sequence). V was clipped by 3 bases and J by 11 bases, with 13 bases between them. The CDR3 length is 12 residues. This chain's CDR3 is CASSDSTNEQYF. DNA for the CDR3: TGCGCCAGCAGTGACAGCACCAATGAGCAGTACTTC.